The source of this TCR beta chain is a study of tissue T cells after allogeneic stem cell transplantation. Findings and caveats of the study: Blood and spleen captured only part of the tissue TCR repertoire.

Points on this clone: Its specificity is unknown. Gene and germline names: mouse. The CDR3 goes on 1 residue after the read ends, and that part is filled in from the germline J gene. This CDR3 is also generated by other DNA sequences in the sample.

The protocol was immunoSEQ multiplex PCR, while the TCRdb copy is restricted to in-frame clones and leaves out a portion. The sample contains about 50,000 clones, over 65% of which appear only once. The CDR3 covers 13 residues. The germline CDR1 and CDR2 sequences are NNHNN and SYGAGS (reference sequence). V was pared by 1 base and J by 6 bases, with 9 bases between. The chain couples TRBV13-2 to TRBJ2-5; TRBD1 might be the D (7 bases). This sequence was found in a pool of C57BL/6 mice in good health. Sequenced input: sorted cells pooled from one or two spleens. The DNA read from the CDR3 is TGTGCCAGCGGTGATAGGGGGCGCGACACCCAGTAC. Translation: CASGDRGRDTQY. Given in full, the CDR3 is CASGDRGRDTQYF.